These 11 T cell receptor beta chains were all obtained from the same sample, sequenced in a study of T cell repertoires in cytomegalovirus infection (dated 2019 in TCRdb). The treatment or condition label of this sample denotes: in vitro stimulation with specific CMV peptide epitopes to enrich CMV-specific T cells. Sequencing instrument: Illumina HiSeq 1500. Starting from the raw public reads, TCRdb applied fastp trimming at Q25, assembled clones with MiXCR and retained in-frame beta chains. Identical CDR3 proteins give one entry, which carries the most common genes and DNA. Here the sample has 84,000 or so distinct CDR3 sequences; approximately 46% occur a single time. 90% to 95% of the sample is taken by the ten largest. Their cognate antigens are unknown. The sample consisted of CD8+ T cells from cultured PBMCs, taken from culture after CMV antigen stimulation. These receptors originate from a human donor in good health (CMV status not recorded). Some clones in this sample may be carry-over from other donors' samples.

The chain couples TRBV4-1 to TRBJ1-2; 12 nucleotides align to TRBD1. The length of the CDR3 is 15 residues. The germline CDR1 and CDR2 sequences are MGHRA and YSYEKL. V was clipped by 3 bases and J by 7 bases; unmatched bases: 6. CDR3 coding DNA: TGCGCCAGCAGCCAGGAGGGGACAGGGGGCTCTGGCTACACCTTC. Its translation is CASSQEGTGGSGYTF.

The CDR3 DNA is TGTGCCAGCAGCCCCGTTAGCGGGATATTAAACAATGAGCAGTTCTTC. It translates to CASSPVSGILNNEQFF. The chain carries TRBV3-1 and TRBJ2-1, with 8 bases lining up with TRBD2. Germline lookup yields CDR1 LGHDT and CDR2 YNNKEL (reference sequence). The V segment lost 4 bases and the J segment 5 bases; nucleotides outside the gene matches: 10. The CDR3 spans 16 residues.

The chain carries TRBV12-3 or TRBV12-4 and TRBJ1-1; D gene ambiguous. The CDR3 spans 15 residues. V was cut by 3 bases and J by 3 bases, with 14 bases left in between. The CDR3 bases are TGTGCCAGCAGTTTGGACCGGGTCTGGGACACTGAAGCTTTCTTT. It is translated as CASSLDRVWDTEAFF.

The rearrangement links TRBV27 to TRBJ2-7, with D hard to call. Germline V lookup: CDR1 MNHEY, CDR2 SMNVEV (reference sequence). Trimming took 1 base from V and 3 from J, leaving 4 bases between them. This CDR3 has 12 amino acids. The CDR3 protein is CASSLLGYEQYF. The CDR3 nucleotides are TGTGCCAGCAGTTTATTGGGCTACGAGCAGTACTTC.

The V and J genes are TRBV9 and TRBJ2-3; 8 bases match TRBD2. This CDR3 is 20 amino acids long. With 0 bases clipped from V and 4 bases from J, the junction kept 19 bases outside the gene matches. Germline V gene sequence: CDR1 SGDLS, CDR2 YYNGEE. CDR3 amino acids: CASSVAQVPAAGGQADTQYF. DNA for the CDR3: TGTGCCAGCAGCGTAGCCCAGGTTCCGGCGGCGGGGGGTCAGGCAGATACGCAGTATTTT.

V usage is TRBV7-9 and J usage is TRBJ2-5; 8 bases fit TRBD1. CDR3 length: 14 amino acids. Germline V gene data show CDR1 as SEHNR and CDR2 as FQNEAQ (reference sequence). The ends lost 5 bases at V and 7 bases at J; junction bases unmatched: 9. This CDR3 is CASSDRQGLGTQYF. DNA for the CDR3: TGTGCCAGCAGCGACCGACAGGGGTTAGGGACCCAGTACTTC. The full variable domain, rest sourced from reference TRBV7-9 and TRBJ2-5, is DTGVSQNPRHKITKRGQNVTFRCDPISEHNRLYWYRQTLGQGPEFLTYFQNEAQLEKSRLLSDRFSAERPKGSFSTLEIQRTEQGDSAMYLCASSDRQGLGTQYFGPGTRLLVL.

The chain has TRBV7-3 and TRBJ2-2; 10 nucleotides match TRBD2. There are 15 residues in the CDR3. Germline V CDR1 and CDR2: SGHTA, FQGTGA. V shed 2 bases and J 8 bases; nucleotides not matched to a gene: 5. Here the CDR3 reads CASSLWSGRAGELFF. Written as DNA, the CDR3 is TGTGCCAGCAGCTTATGGAGCGGGAGGGCTGGGGAGCTGTTTTTT.

This clonotype has more than one count but fewer than ten. In DNA, the CDR3 is TGTGCTAGCGGGAGAGATATCGGGGAGCTGTTTTTT. Translated: CASGRDIGELFF. The gene calls are TRBV12-5 and TRBJ2-2; perhaps TRBD2 as D (6 bases). Germline values: CDR1 LGHNT, CDR2 FRNRAP. This CDR3 has 12 amino acids. Trimming took 9 bases from V and 7 from J, leaving 12 bases between them. Combining the CDR3 with reference TRBV12-5 and TRBJ2-2 gives the whole variable domain DARVTQTPRHKVTEMGQEVTMRCQPILGHNTVFWYRQTMMQGLELLAYFRNRAPLDDSGMPKDRFSAEMPDATLATLKIQPSEPRDSAVYFCASGRDIGELFFGEGSRLTVL.

V gene TRBV20-1 combines with J gene TRBJ1-2, with D tentatively TRBD1 (6 bases). The V gene's germline CDR1 is DFQATT and CDR2 SNEGSKA (reference sequence). V lost 4 bases, J lost 1 base, and 13 bases lay in between. This CDR3 is 14 amino acids long. The CDR3 region is CSATPPGVNYGYTF. For the CDR3, the DNA is TGCAGTGCTACCCCCCCAGGGGTTAACTATGGCTACACCTTC.

This clonotype was counted only a few times. J is TRBJ1-5 and V is TRBV6-5; TRBD1 aligns across 8 bases. The length of the CDR3 is 15 residues. J lost 3 bases, V lost 5 bases, and 6 bases had no gene match. CDR1 is MNHEY and CDR2 is SVGAGI in the germline V gene. The CDR3 loop is CASSRTGMANQPQHF. The CDR3 DNA reads TGTGCCAGCAGTCGGACAGGGATGGCCAATCAGCCCCAGCATTTT.

The chain has TRBV7-3 and TRBJ2-2; the match to TRBD1 covers 7 bases. V gave up 2 bases and J gave up 7 bases; unmatched junction bases: 7. Germline-derived CDR1 and CDR2 are SGHTA and FQGTGA. The CDR3 runs to 15 residues. CDR3 protein: CASSLSTGSSGELFF. CDR3 bases: TGTGCCAGCAGCTTATCGACAGGGTCGAGCGGGGAGCTGTTTTTT.